This note documents a single T cell receptor (beta chain) sequence. The CDR3 extends over 15 amino acids. Germline CDR1 SGHTA, CDR2 FQGNSA. Unmatched junction bases numbered 7, after V lost 5 bases and J lost 4 bases. These data originate in a study of Graves' ophthalmopathy and Graves' hyperthyroidism. The sequenced template was RNA, covering the TCR beta CDR3 region. In the first round, RT-PCR was carried out with HTBI primers, and a multiplex PCR formed the second round. TCRdb re-called the multiplex PCR reads through MiXCR, storing one row per CDR3 protein. The repertoire holds almost 750,000 distinct CDR3 sequences, approximately 40% seen once, with 44% in the top ten.

Sequenced input: peripheral blood. The chain joins TRBV7-2 to TRBJ2-7, with 11 bases identical to TRBD1. The TCR originated in an adult man with Graves' ophthalmopathy. The chain's CDR3 is CASSRPRDRGYEQYF. CDR3 nucleotide sequence: TGTGCCAGCAGCCGCCCCAGGGACAGGGGGTACGAGCAGTACTTC.